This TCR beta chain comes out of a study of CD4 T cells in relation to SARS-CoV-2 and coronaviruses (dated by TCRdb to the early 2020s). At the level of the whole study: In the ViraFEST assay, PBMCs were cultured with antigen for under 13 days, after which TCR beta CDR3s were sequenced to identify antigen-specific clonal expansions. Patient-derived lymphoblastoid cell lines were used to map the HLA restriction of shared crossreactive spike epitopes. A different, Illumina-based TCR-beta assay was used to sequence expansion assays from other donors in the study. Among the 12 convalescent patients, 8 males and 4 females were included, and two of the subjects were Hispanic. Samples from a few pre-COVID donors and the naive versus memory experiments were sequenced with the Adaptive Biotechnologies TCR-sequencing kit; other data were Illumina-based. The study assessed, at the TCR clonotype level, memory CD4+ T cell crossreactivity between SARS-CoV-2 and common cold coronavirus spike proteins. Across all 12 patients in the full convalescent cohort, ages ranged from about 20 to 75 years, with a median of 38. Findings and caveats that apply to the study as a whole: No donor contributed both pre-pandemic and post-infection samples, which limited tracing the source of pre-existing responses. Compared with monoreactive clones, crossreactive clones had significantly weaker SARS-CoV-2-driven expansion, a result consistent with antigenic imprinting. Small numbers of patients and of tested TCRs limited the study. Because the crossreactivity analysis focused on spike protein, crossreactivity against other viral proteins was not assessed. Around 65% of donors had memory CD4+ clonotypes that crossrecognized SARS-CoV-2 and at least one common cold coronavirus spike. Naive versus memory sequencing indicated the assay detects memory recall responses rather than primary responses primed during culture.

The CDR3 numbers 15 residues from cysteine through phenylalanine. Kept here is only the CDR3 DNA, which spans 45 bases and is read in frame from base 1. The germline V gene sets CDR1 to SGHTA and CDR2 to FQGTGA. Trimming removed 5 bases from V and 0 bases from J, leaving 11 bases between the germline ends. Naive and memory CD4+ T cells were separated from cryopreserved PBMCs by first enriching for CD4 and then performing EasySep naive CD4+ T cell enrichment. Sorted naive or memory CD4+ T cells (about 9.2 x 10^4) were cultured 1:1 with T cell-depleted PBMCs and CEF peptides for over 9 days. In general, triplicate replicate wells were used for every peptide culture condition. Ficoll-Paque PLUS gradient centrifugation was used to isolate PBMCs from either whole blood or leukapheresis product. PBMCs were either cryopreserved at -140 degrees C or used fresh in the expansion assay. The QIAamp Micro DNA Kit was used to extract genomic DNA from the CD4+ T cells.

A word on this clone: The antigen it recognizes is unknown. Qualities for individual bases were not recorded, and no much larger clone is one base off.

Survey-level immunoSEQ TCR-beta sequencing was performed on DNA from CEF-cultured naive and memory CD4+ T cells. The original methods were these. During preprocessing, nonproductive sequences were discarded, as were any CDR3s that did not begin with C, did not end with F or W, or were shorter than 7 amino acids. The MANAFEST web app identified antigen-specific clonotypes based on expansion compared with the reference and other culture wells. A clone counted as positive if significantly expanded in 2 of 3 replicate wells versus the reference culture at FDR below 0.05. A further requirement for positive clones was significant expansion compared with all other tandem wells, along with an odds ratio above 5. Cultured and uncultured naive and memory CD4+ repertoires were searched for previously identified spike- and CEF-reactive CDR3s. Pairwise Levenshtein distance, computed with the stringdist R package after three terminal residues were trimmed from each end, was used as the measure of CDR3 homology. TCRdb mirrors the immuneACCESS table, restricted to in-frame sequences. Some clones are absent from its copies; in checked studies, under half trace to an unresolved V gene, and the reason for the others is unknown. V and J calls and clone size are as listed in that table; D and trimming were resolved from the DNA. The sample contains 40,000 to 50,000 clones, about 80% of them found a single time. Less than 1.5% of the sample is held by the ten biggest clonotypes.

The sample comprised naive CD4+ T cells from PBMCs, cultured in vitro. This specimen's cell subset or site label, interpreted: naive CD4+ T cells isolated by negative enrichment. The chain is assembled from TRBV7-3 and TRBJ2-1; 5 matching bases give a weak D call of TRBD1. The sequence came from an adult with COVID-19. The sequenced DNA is TGTGCCAGCAGCCCTCAGGGCAACTCCTACAATGAGCAGTTCTTC. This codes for CASSPQGNSYNEQFF.